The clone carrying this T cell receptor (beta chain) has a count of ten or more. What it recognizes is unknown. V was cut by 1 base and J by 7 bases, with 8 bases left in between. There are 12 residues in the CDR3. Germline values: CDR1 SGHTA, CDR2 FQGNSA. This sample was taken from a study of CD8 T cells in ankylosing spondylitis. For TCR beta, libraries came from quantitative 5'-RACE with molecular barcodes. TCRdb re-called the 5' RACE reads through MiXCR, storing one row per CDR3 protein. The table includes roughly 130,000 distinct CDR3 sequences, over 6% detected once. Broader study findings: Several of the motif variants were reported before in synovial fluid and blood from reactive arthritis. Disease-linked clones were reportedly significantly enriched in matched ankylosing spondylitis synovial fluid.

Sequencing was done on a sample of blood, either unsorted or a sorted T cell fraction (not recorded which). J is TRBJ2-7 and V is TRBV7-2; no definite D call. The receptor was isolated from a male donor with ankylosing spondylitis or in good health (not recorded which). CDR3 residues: CASSLGLVEQYF. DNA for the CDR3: TGTGCCAGCAGCTTAGGTCTAGTAGAGCAGTACTTC.